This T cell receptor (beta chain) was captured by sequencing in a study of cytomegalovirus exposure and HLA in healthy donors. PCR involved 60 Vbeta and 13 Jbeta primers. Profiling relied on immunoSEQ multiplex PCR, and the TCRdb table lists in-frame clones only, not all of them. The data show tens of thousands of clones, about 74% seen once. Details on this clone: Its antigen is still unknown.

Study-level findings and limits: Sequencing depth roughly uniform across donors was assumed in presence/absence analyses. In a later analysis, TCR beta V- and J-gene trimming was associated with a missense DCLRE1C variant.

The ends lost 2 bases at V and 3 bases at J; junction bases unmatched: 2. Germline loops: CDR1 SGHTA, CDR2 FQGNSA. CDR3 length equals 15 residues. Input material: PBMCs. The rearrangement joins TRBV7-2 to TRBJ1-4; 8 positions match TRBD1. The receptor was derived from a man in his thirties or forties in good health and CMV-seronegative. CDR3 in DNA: TGTGCCAGCAGCTTACAGACAGGGGCTAATGAAAAACTGTTTTTT. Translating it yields CASSLQTGANEKLFF.